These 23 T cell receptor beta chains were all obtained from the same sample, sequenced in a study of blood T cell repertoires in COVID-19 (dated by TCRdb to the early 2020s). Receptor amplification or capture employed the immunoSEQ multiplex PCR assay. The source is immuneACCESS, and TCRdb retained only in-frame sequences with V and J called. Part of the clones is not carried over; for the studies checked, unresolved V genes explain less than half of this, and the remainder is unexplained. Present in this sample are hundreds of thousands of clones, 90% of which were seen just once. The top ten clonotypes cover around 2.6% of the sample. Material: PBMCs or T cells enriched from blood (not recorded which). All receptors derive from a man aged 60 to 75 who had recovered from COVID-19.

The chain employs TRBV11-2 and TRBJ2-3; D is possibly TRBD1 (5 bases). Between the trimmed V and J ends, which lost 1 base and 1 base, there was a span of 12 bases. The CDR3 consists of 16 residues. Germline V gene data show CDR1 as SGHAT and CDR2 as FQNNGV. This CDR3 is CASSLGGAGGTDTQYF. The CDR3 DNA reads TGTGCCAGCAGCTTAGGTGGGGCTGGGGGCACAGATACGCAGTATTTT. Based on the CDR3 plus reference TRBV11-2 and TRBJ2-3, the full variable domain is EAGVAQSPRYKIIEKRQSVAFWCNPISGHATLYWYQQILGQGPKLLIQFQNNGVVDDSQLPKDRFSAERLKGVDSTLKIQPAKLEDSAVYLCASSLGGAGGTDTQYFGPGTRLTVL.

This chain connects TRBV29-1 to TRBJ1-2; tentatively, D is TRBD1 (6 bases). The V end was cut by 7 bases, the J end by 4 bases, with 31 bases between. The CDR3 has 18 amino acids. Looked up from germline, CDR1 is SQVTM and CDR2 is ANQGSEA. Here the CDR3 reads CSDATWVQGAPPGYGYTF. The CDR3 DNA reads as TGCAGCGACGCCACGTGGGTACAGGGTGCACCCCCAGGCTATGGCTACACCTTC.

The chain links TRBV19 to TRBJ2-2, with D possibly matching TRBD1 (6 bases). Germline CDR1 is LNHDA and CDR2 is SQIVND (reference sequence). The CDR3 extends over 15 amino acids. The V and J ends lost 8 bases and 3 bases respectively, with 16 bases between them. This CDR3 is CASSVVQGHTGELFF. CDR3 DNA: TGTGCCAGTTCCGTCGTGCAGGGGCACACCGGGGAGCTGTTTTTT.

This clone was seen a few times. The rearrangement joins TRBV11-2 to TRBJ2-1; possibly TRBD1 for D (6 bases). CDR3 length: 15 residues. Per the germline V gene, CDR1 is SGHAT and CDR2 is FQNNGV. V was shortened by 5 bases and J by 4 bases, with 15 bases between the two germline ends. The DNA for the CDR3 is TGTGCCAGCAGCCCCGGACAGTTATCGTACAATGAGCAGTTCTTC. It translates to CASSPGQLSYNEQFF.

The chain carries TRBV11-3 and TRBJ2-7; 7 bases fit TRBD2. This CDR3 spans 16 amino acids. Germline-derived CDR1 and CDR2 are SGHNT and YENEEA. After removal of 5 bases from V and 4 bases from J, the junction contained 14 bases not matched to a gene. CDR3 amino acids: CASSASGAGSPYEQYF. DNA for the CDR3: TGTGCCAGCAGCGCGAGCGGGGCTGGGTCCCCATACGAGCAGTACTTC. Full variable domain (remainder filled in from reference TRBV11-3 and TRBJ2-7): EAGVVQSPRYKIIEKKQPVAFWCNPISGHNTLYWYLQNLGQGPELLIRYENEEAVDDSQLPKDRFSAERLKGVDSTLKIQPAELGDSAVYLCASSASGAGSPYEQYFGPGTRLTVT.

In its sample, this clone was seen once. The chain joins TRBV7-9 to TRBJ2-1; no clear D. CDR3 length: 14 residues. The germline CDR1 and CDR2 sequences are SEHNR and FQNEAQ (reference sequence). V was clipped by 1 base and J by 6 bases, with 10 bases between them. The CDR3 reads CASSLGGGINEQFF. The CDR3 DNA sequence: TGTGCCAGCAGCTTAGGCGGCGGTATCAATGAGCAGTTCTTC.

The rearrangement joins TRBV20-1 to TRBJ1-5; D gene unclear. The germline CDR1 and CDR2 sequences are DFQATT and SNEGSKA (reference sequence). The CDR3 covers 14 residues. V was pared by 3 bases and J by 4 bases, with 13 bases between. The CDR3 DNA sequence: TGCAGTGCTAGTTATGCGATCCCGAATCAGCCCCAGCATTTT. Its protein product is CSASYAIPNQPQHF.

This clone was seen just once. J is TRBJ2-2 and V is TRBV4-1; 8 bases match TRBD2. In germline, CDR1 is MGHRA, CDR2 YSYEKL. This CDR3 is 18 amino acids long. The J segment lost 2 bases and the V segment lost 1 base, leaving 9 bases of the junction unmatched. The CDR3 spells CASSQAAGGLLNTGELFF. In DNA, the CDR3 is TGCGCCAGCAGCCAAGCTGCGGGGGGCCTACTAAACACCGGGGAGCTGTTTTTT.

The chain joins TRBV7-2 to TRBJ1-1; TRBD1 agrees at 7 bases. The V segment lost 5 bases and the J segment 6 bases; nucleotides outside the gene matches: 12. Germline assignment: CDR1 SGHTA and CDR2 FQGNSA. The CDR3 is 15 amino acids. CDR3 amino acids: CASSHPPTTGAEAFF. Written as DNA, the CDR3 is TGTGCCAGCAGCCATCCCCCTACTACAGGGGCTGAAGCTTTCTTT. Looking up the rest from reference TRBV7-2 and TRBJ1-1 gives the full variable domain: GAGVSQSPSNKVTEKGKDVELRCDPISGHTALYWYRQSLGQGLEFLIYFQGNSAPDKSGLPSDRFSAERTGGSVSTLTIQRTQQEDSAVYLCASSHPPTTGAEAFFGQGTRLTVV.

The CDR3, as DNA: TGTGCCAGCAGCCAAGCCCACCCGACAGCACAGCCCCAGCATTTT. Translated: CASSQAHPTAQPQHF. This chain uses TRBV4-2 with TRBJ1-5; D perhaps matches TRBD1 (5 bases). This CDR3 contains 15 residues. The V end was cut by 1 base, the J end by 7 bases, with 14 bases between. Germline V gives CDR1 LGHNA, CDR2 YNFKEQ.

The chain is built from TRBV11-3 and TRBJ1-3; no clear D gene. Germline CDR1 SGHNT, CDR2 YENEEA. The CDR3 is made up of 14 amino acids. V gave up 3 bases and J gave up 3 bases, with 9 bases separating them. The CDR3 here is CASSLGENGNTIYF. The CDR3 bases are TGTGCCAGCAGCTTGGGAGAAAATGGAAACACCATATATTTT.

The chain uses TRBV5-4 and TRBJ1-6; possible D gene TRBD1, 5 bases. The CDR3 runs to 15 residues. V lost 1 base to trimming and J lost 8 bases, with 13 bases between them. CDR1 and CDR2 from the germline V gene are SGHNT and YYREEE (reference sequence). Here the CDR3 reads CASSLSGGRDSPLHF. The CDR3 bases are TGTGCCAGCAGCTTGAGCGGGGGTCGGGATTCACCCCTCCACTTT.

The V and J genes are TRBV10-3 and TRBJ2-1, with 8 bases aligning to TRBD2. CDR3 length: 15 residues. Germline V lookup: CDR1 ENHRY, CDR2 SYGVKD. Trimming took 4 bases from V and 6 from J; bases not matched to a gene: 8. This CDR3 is CAISVDGAGANEQFF. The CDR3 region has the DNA TGTGCCATCAGTGTGGATGGAGCGGGAGCCAATGAGCAGTTCTTC.

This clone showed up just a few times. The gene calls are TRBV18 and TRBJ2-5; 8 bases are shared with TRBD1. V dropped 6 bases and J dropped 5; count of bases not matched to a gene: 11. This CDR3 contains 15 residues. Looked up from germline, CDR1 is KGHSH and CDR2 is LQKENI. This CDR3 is CASSTNQGAWETQYF. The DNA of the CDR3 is TGTGCCAGCTCCACCAATCAGGGGGCCTGGGAGACCCAGTACTTC.

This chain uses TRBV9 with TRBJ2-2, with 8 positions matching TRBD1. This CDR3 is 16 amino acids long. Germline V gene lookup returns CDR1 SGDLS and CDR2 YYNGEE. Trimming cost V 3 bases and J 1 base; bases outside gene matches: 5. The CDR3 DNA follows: TGTGCCAGCAGCGCCAGGGGGCTACAGAACACCGGGGAGCTGTTTTTT. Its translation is CASSARGLQNTGELFF.

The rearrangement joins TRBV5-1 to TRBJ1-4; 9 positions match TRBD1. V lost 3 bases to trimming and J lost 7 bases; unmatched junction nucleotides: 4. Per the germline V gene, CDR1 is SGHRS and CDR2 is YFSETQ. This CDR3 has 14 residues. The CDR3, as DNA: TGCGCCAGCAGCTCCGGACAGGGGATTGAAAAACTGTTTTTT. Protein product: CASSSGQGIEKLFF.

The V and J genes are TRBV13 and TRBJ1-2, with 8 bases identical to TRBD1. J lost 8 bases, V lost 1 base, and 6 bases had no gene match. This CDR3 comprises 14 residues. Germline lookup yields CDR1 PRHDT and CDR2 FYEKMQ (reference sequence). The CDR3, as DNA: TGTGCCAGCAGCTTAGCCCAGGGGGCGCGGGGCTACACCTTC. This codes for CASSLAQGARGYTF.

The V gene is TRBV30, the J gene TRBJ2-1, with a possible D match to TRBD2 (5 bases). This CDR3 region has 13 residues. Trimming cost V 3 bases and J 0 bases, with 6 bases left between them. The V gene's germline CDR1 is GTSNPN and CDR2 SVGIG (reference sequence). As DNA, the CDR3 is TGTGCCTGGAGGACTATCTCCTACAATGAGCAGTTCTTC. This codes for CAWRTISYNEQFF.

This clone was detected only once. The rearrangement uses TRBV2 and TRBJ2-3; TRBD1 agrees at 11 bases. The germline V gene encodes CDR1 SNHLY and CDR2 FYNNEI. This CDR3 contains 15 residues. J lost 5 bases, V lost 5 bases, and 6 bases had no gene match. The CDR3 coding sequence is TGTGCCAGCAGTTCCGGGACAGGGGGACTAGATACGCAGTATTTT. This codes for CASSSGTGGLDTQYF.

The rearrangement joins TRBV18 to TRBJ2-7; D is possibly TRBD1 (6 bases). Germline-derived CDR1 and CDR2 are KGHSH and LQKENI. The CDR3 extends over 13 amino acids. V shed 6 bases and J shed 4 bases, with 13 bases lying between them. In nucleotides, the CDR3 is TGTGCCAGCTCCCCAACAGGGTATTACGAGCAGTACTTC. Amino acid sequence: CASSPTGYYEQYF.

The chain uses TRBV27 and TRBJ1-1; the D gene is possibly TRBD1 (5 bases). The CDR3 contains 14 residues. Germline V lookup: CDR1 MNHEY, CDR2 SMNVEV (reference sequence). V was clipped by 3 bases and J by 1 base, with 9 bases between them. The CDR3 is CASSFGQANTEAFF. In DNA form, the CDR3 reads TGTGCCAGCAGTTTCGGACAAGCGAACACTGAAGCTTTCTTT.

For the CDR3, the DNA is TGTGCCAGCAGGCCCGGGACAGGGGGACTCTACGAGCAGTACTTC. It is translated as CASRPGTGGLYEQYF. The gene calls are TRBV5-8 and TRBJ2-7; 11 bases match TRBD1. The CDR3 has 15 residues. The V segment lost 5 bases and the J segment 3 bases; nucleotides outside the gene matches: 7. CDR1 and CDR2 (germline): SGHTS, YDEGEE. Together with reference TRBV5-8 and TRBJ2-7, the CDR3 gives the full variable domain: EAGVTQSPTHLIKTRGQQATLRCSPISGHTSVYWYQQALGLGLQFLLWYDEGEERNRGNFPPRFSGRQFPNYSSELNVNALELEDSALYLCASRPGTGGLYEQYFGPGTRLTVT.

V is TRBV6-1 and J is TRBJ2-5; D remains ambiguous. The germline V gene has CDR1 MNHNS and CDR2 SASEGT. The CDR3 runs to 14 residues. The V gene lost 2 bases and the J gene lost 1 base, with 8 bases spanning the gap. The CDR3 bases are TGTGCCAGCAGTGAACGGCGGAGCCAAGAGACCCAGTACTTC. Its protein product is CASSERRSQETQYF.